A selection of T cell receptor beta chains follows, all from one sample in a study of early T cells in non-severe SARS-CoV-2 infection. Each CDR3 protein is one row after TCRdb ran MiXCR on the 5' RACE reads. Of roughly 99,000 distinct CDR3 sequences in the sample, approximately 10% are singletons; the top ten hold 6.5% to 8%. The sequenced material came from whole blood. The receptors derive from an adult who was a healthcare worker with PCR-confirmed SARS-CoV-2 infection or an uninfected control (not recorded which). Each CDR3 is given with its conserved first and last residue. D genes are given only for firm matches. Where a row states a size, it is once, few, many or the class of an expanded clone; other rows omit it.

CDR3,DNA,V,size,J,D
CASSEALGGLYNEQFF,TGTGCCAGCAGTGAAGCGCTAGGGGGCCTCTACAATGAGCAGTTCTTC,TRBV2,many,TRBJ2-1,TRBD1
CASSSALKTQYF,TGTGCCAGCAGCTCAGCCCTCAAGACCCAGTACTTC,TRBV3-1,many,TRBJ2-5,NA
CATRPNRDPSYEQYF,TGTGCCACCCGGCCCAACAGGGACCCTTCCTACGAGCAGTACTTC,TRBV2,NA,TRBJ2-7,NA
CASSGGTNLYSNQPQHF,TGTGCCAGCAGTGGCGGGACAAACCTTTATAGCAATCAGCCCCAGCATTTT,TRBV6-1,many,TRBJ1-5,NA
CASRGLAGESQFF,TGTGCCAGCAGGGGACTAGCGGGAGAATCGCAGTTCTTC,TRBV5-6,many,TRBJ2-1,TRBD2
CASSQDYRQSQHF,TGCGCCAGCAGCCAAGACTATAGACAGTCCCAGCATTTT,TRBV4-1,many,TRBJ1-5,NA
CSVEVGGIYEQYF,TGCAGCGTTGAAGTTGGCGGCATCTACGAGCAGTACTTC,TRBV29-1,NA,TRBJ2-7,NA
CASSQGNGVSYNEQFF,TGTGCCAGCAGCCAAGGTAACGGGGTTTCCTACAATGAGCAGTTCTTC,TRBV3-1,NA,TRBJ2-1,NA
CASSWLAEGNYEQYF,TGTGCCAGCAGCTGGCTAGCGGAGGGAAACTACGAGCAGTACTTC,TRBV5-5,few,TRBJ2-7,TRBD2
CATPQTGANTEAFF,TGTGCCACGCCTCAGACAGGGGCCAACACTGAAGCTTTCTTT,TRBV7-9,many,TRBJ1-1,TRBD1
CASSLARIGTQYF,TGTGCCAGCAGCTTAGCGAGAATAGGTACGCAGTATTTT,TRBV7-9,NA,TRBJ2-3,NA
CAIGARNTGELFF,TGTGCCATAGGGGCGAGGAACACCGGGGAGCTGTTTTTT,TRBV7-8,NA,TRBJ2-2,NA
CATSDPGTGFINEQFF,TGTGCCACCAGTGACCCCGGGACAGGGTTCATCAATGAGCAGTTCTTC,TRBV24-1,few,TRBJ2-1,TRBD1
CASSPRGLADANEQFF,TGTGCCAGCTCACCTAGGGGACTAGCGGACGCAAATGAGCAGTTCTTC,TRBV18,many,TRBJ2-1,TRBD2
CSARASAMSSYNEQFF,TGCAGTGCTCGGGCCAGCGCCATGAGCTCCTACAATGAGCAGTTCTTC,TRBV20-1,many,TRBJ2-1,NA
CASSGQGEKLFF,TGCGCCAGCAGCGGCCAGGGAGAAAAACTGTTTTTT,TRBV5-1,few,TRBJ1-4,NA
CASSPRSGTGTFQQYF,TGTGCCAGCAGCCCTAGGAGTGGAACAGGGACTTTCCAGCAGTACTTC,TRBV7-9,NA,TRBJ2-7,NA
CASSNQQGDTGELFF,TGTGCCAGCAGTAACCAACAGGGTGACACCGGGGAGCTGTTTTTT,TRBV12-3/TRBV12-4,NA,TRBJ2-2,NA
CASLHRASGTRGTEQFF,TGTGCCAGCCTTCACCGAGCCTCCGGGACGCGCGGGACTGAGCAGTTCTTC,TRBV3-2,NA,TRBJ2-1,NA
CASSPRRQAEPYEQYF,TGTGCCAGCAGTCCCCGACGACAGGCCGAACCTTACGAGCAGTACTTC,TRBV12-3/TRBV12-4,NA,TRBJ2-7,NA
CASSPSGRALYEQYF,TGTGCCAGCAGTCCAAGCGGGAGGGCGCTCTACGAGCAGTACTTC,TRBV27,few,TRBJ2-7,TRBD2
CASNPGQGVDYTF,TGTGCCAGCAACCCGGGGCAGGGAGTGGACTACACCTTC,TRBV6-1,few,TRBJ1-2,NA
CAIITPGSNEAFF,TGTGCCATAATTACGCCGGGCTCAAATGAAGCTTTCTTT,TRBV6-5,many,TRBJ1-1,NA
CASSQVRGVVDEAFF,TGCGCCAGCAGCCAAGTCAGGGGTGTTGTGGATGAAGCTTTCTTT,TRBV4-3,many,TRBJ1-1,NA
CASNGNGNTIYF,TGTGCCAGCAACGGAAACGGGAACACCATATATTTT,TRBV2,many,TRBJ1-3,NA
CASSLERGEQFF,TGTGCCAGCAGCTTAGAGAGAGGCGAGCAGTTCTTC,TRBV7-2,NA,TRBJ2-1,NA
CASSLARGRTEAFF,TGTGCCAGCAGCCTTGCCCGGGGGAGAACTGAAGCTTTCTTT,TRBV3-1,few,TRBJ1-1,NA
CSARARGWSYEQYF,TGCAGTGCTAGAGCCAGAGGCTGGTCCTACGAGCAGTACTTC,TRBV20-1,many,TRBJ2-7,NA
CASRIRGHGYTF,TGTGCCAGCAGAATCAGGGGACATGGCTACACCTTC,TRBV28,NA,TRBJ1-2,NA
CASSQDRGKNIQYF,TGCGCCAGCAGCCAAGACAGGGGTAAAAACATTCAGTACTTC,TRBV4-3,NA,TRBJ2-4,NA
CASSDRDPNEQFF,TGTGCCAGCAGTGACCGGGACCCCAATGAGCAGTTCTTC,TRBV6-4,many,TRBJ2-1,NA
CASSLSGTPDTQYF,TGTGCCAGCAGTTTGTCTGGGACTCCGGATACGCAGTATTTT,TRBV12-3/TRBV12-4,many,TRBJ2-3,NA
CASSPGTSSNEQFF,TGTGCCAGCAGTCCCGGGACTAGTAGCAATGAGCAGTTCTTC,TRBV12-3/TRBV12-4,NA,TRBJ2-1,TRBD2
CASSFLTGGYTF,TGTGCCAGCAGTTTCTTGACAGGGGGCTACACCTTC,TRBV28,many,TRBJ1-2,TRBD1
CASMGPGGRAIYEQYF,TGCGCCAGCATGGGGCCGGGTGGCAGGGCTATCTACGAGCAGTACTTC,TRBV10-2,few,TRBJ2-7,NA
CACEGTSGWGEQFF,TGTGCCTGCGAGGGGACCTCTGGATGGGGTGAGCAGTTCTTC,TRBV2,many,TRBJ2-1,NA
CASSNPGALYGYTF,TGTGCCAGCAGTAATCCGGGCGCTCTCTACGGCTACACCTTC,TRBV6-1,NA,TRBJ1-2,NA
CSARRGGEAFTQYF,TGCAGTGCTAGACGAGGTGGGGAGGCCTTTACGCAGTATTTT,TRBV20-1,few,TRBJ2-3,NA
CASSLVLGVEQFF,TGTGCCAGCAGCTTGGTCCTGGGGGTTGAGCAGTTCTTC,TRBV5-5,many,TRBJ2-1,NA
CSATGNNEQFF,TGCAGTGCTACAGGGAATAATGAGCAGTTCTTC,TRBV20-1,NA,TRBJ2-1,NA
CASSLVSDTQYF,TGTGCCAGCAGCTTAGTGTCAGATACGCAGTATTTT,TRBV7-8,many,TRBJ2-3,NA
CASSQEWTDTQYF,TGTGCCAGCAGCCAAGAATGGACAGATACGCAGTATTTT,TRBV14,NA,TRBJ2-3,NA
CASSLAGTGYEQYF,TGTGCCAGCAGCTTAGCCGGGACAGGGTACGAGCAGTACTTC,TRBV7-3,NA,TRBJ2-7,TRBD1